The 13 T cell receptor beta chains below all came from one sample that was sequenced in a study of cytomegalovirus exposure and HLA in healthy donors (dated by TCRdb to 2015 to 2018). The receptor library was made with the immunoSEQ multiplex PCR assay. A mixture of 60 forward primers for TCR Vbeta segments and 13 reverse primers for TCR Jbeta segments was used in the multiplex PCR. Not all clones reach the TCRdb copy of this immuneACCESS table, which keeps in-frame sequences only. Checked studies attribute under half of the gap to unresolved V genes and leave the rest unexplained. Here the sample has about 98,000 clones; around 80% occur a single time. The biggest ten clones account for 1.4% of the sample. Sequencing was performed on PBMCs. These receptors came from a man in his forties or fifties in good health and CMV-seronegative.

The J gene is TRBJ1-1, the V gene TRBV18; possibly TRBD1 for D (6 bases). V was shortened by 3 bases and J by 7 bases, with 12 bases between the two germline ends. The germline CDR1 and CDR2 sequences are KGHSH and LQKENI. The CDR3 loop spans 13 amino acids. The CDR3 DNA reads as TGTGCCAGCTCACCGGGGCAGGGGCTTGAAGCTTTCTTT. Protein sequence: CASSPGQGLEAFF.

The chain joins TRBV29-1 to TRBJ2-1, with 10 bases that match TRBD2. From germline, CDR1 is SQVTM and CDR2 ANQGSEA. V dropped 6 bases and J dropped 3; count of bases not matched to a gene: 5. The CDR3 length is 14 residues. The CDR3 DNA sequence: TGCAGCGTGGGCCGACTAGCGGGCTACAATGAGCAGTTCTTC. Protein sequence: CSVGRLAGYNEQFF.

The chain joins TRBV29-1 to TRBJ2-3; 9 positions agree with TRBD1. With V trimmed by 6 bases and J by 5 bases, 9 bases remained unmatched. Germline assignment: CDR1 SQVTM and CDR2 ANQGSEA. There are 14 residues in the CDR3. The CDR3 coding sequence is TGCAGCGTGGGGACAGGGTGGATAGAAGATACGCAGTATTTT. Its protein is CSVGTGWIEDTQYF.

This clone was recorded a few times. V gene TRBV4-3 combines with J gene TRBJ1-5, with D perhaps matching TRBD1 (5 bases). The CDR3 consists of 15 residues. Per the germline V gene, CDR1 is LGHNA and CDR2 is YSLEER. The germline V and J ends were trimmed by 0 bases and 5 bases, with 11 bases remaining between them. The CDR3 DNA reads TGCGCCAGCAGCCAAGAGCGGGGGACGCATCAGCCCCAGCATTTT. It codes for CASSQERGTHQPQHF.

The chain recombines TRBV18 with TRBJ1-2; no firm D call. This CDR3 is built from 12 residues. Between the trimmed V and J ends, which lost 1 base and 11 bases, there was a span of 11 bases. CDR1 and CDR2 from the germline V gene are KGHSH and LQKENI. Written as DNA, the CDR3 is TGTGCCAGCTCACCACGTCAGAGGGAATACACCTTC. Translating it yields CASSPRQREYTF.

The chain joins TRBV6-5 to TRBJ2-2; 7 bases fit TRBD1. Germline V CDR1 and CDR2: MNHEY, SVGAGI. V lost 5 bases to trimming and J lost 7 bases; unmatched junction nucleotides: 10. The CDR3 contains 15 residues. The CDR3 nucleotides read TGTGCCAGCAGTCTGAAACAGGGGTCTTACGGGGAGCTGTTTTTT. This gives the protein CASSLKQGSYGELFF.

V and J are TRBV7-9 and TRBJ2-1, with 11 bases lining up with TRBD2. J was trimmed by 10 bases and V by 3 bases; bases with no gene match: 5. Germline lookup yields CDR1 SEHNR and CDR2 FQNEAQ (reference sequence). The CDR3 has 14 residues. The CDR3 loop is CASSFSGGAPEQFF. The CDR3 DNA reads TGTGCCAGCAGCTTTAGCGGGGGGGCCCCCGAGCAGTTCTTC.

The chain links TRBV4-1 to TRBJ1-4; 9 positions match TRBD1. V was clipped by 0 bases and J by 7 bases; unmatched bases: 9. Looked up from germline, CDR1 is MGHRA and CDR2 is YSYEKL. The CDR3 spans 17 residues. The CDR3, as DNA: TGCGCCAGCAGCCAAGATTATCCGGGGACAGGGTCTGAAAAACTGTTTTTT. Translation gives CASSQDYPGTGSEKLFF.

J is TRBJ1-1 and V is TRBV28; D call uncertain. CDR1 is MDHEN, CDR2 SYDVKM, per germline. The CDR3 runs 15 residues. V shed 5 bases and J shed 5 bases, with 18 bases lying between them. The CDR3 spells CASSGWEAGTTEAFF. Here the CDR3 DNA reads TGTGCCAGCAGTGGGTGGGAGGCAGGAACGACTGAAGCTTTCTTT.

The chain is built from TRBV6-5 and TRBJ2-7; no clear D gene. CDR1 MNHEY and CDR2 SVGAGI come from the germline V gene. V gave up 0 bases and J gave up 4 bases, with 13 bases separating them. This CDR3 is built from 15 residues. The CDR3 region has the DNA TGTGCCAGCAGTTACTCCATAACTGAAAATTACGAGCAGTACTTC. Residues: CASSYSITENYEQYF.

The rearrangement links TRBV11-2 to TRBJ2-5, with D uncertain. The CDR3 loop spans 14 amino acids. V was trimmed by 1 base and J by 1 base, leaving 7 bases between them. Germline V CDR1 and CDR2: SGHAT, FQNNGV. CDR3 sequence reads: CASSLGGIQETQYF. The CDR3 DNA follows: TGTGCCAGCAGCTTAGGCGGCATCCAAGAGACCCAGTACTTC.

The rearrangement links TRBV19 to TRBJ2-2; TRBD2 matches 8 bases. V lost 7 bases to trimming and J lost 6 bases; unmatched junction nucleotides: 7. Looked up from germline, CDR1 is LNHDA and CDR2 is SQIVND (reference sequence). The CDR3 consists of 14 residues. The CDR3 region has the DNA TGTGCCAGTACGGTAGCGGGGATCCCCGGGGAGCTGTTTTTT. Its protein is CASTVAGIPGELFF.

This chain connects TRBV25-1 to TRBJ1-6; D unclear. The CDR3 runs to 16 residues. The V and J ends lost 3 bases and 9 bases respectively, with 18 bases between them. Germline-derived CDR1 and CDR2 are MGHDK and SYGVNS. CDR3 DNA: TGTGCCAGCAGTGAGGGAGGGCGGACCTATGGTTCACCCCTCCACTTT. This codes for CASSEGGRTYGSPLHF. Full variable domain (outside the CDR3, taken from reference TRBV25-1 and TRBJ1-6): EADIYQTPRYLVIGTGKKITLECSQTMGHDKMYWYQQDPGMELHLIHYSYGVNSTEKGDLSSESTVSRIRTEHFPLTLESARPSHTSQYLCASSEGGRTYGSPLHFGNGTRLTVT.